The present TCR beta chain was sequenced within a study of OX40 agonist ivuxolimab in advanced cancers. At the level of the study: Ivuxolimab, an agonist antibody against OX40 (CD134), was given to patients. Of mixed ages from roughly 23 to 80 and averaging about 56 years, the group was about 86% male.

Assay: immunoSEQ multiplex PCR; the TCRdb copy retains only in-frame clones and omits some. Here the sample spans 45,000 to 55,000 clones, about 76% being singletons. After removal of 8 bases from V and 5 bases from J, the junction contained 12 bases not matched to a gene. This CDR3 comprises 15 residues. Germline V gene data show CDR1 as MNHEY and CDR2 as SMNVEV (reference sequence). Baseline was the first blood sampling point, followed by cycle 4 day 1 and cycle 7 day 1. Study-wide findings and caveats: Among the lowest peripheral clonal expansion occurred in 0.1-3.0 mg/kg partial responders.

As regards this clone: The antigen is not known.

V usage is TRBV27 and J usage is TRBJ2-5; TRBD1 matches 9 bases. Sample: CD4+ or CD8+ T cells sorted from blood, taken in a trial of the OX40 agonist ivuxolimab. This TCR was sampled from an adult with an advanced solid tumor such as melanoma, head and neck, liver or kidney cancer. The CDR3 here is CASGPYRGLEETQYF. CDR3 in DNA: TGTGCCAGCGGACCTTACAGGGGGCTGGAGGAGACCCAGTACTTC.